The next 30 T cell receptor beta chains were all read from a single sample in a study of cytomegalovirus exposure and HLA in healthy donors. In the PCR, 60 Vbeta and 13 Jbeta primers were used. Data came from immunoSEQ multiplex PCR; TCRdb stores just in-frame clones and leaves some out. The data show about 160,000 clones, with around 80% seen just once and approximately 2.3% held by the top ten. The sequenced material came from PBMCs. The receptors were sampled from a man in his forties in good health and CMV-seronegative.

Concerning this clone: Within the sample, other DNA sequences also encode this same CDR3. The gene calls are TRBV7-2 and TRBJ2-7; TRBD2 matches at 7 bases. The CDR3 totals 14 residues. J gave up 3 bases and V 1 base, and 3 bases lay outside the gene matches. Germline V gene data show CDR1 as SGHTA and CDR2 as FQGNSA. CDR3 sequence: CASSLGLAGYEQYF. The CDR3 DNA is TGTGCCAGCAGCTTAGGATTAGCGGGCTACGAGCAGTACTTC. Based on the CDR3 plus reference TRBV7-2 and TRBJ2-7, the full variable domain is GAGVSQSPSNKVTEKGKDVELRCDPISGHTALYWYRQSLGQGLEFLIYFQGNSAPDKSGLPSDRFSAERTGGSVSTLTIQRTQQEDSAVYLCASSLGLAGYEQYFGPGTRLTVT.

This chain uses TRBV9 with TRBJ2-5; possible D gene TRBD1, 6 bases. CDR3 length: 16 residues. Between the trimmed V and J ends, which lost 3 bases and 3 bases, there was a span of 18 bases. Germline lookup yields CDR1 SGDLS and CDR2 YYNGEE. CDR3 in DNA: TGTGCCAGCAGCGCGAGCAGGGGCGTAAGGGAAGAGACCCAGTACTTC. It specifies CASSASRGVREETQYF. The whole variable domain, filled in from reference TRBV9 and TRBJ2-5, reads DSGVTQTPKHLITATGQRVTLRCSPRSGDLSVYWYQQSLDQGLQFLIQYYNGEERAKGNILERFSAQQFPDLHSELNLSSLELGDSALYFCASSASRGVREETQYFGPGTRLLVL.

The rearrangement uses TRBV2 and TRBJ2-3; 13 bases agree with TRBD2. The V segment lost 6 bases and the J segment 4 bases; nucleotides outside the gene matches: 1. This CDR3 spans 14 amino acids. CDR1 and CDR2 (germline): SNHLY, FYNNEI. This chain's CDR3 is CASRGLAGSDTQYF. The CDR3 DNA is TGTGCCAGCAGGGGACTAGCGGGATCAGATACGCAGTATTTT.

This sequence joins TRBV12-5 and TRBJ2-7; 11 bases map to TRBD2. Germline assignment: CDR1 LGHNT and CDR2 FRNRAP. After removal of 6 bases from V and 3 bases from J, the junction contained 13 bases not matched to a gene. The CDR3 contains 17 residues. Written as DNA, the CDR3 is TGTGCTAGTGGCTTTCGACTAGCGGGATTTGGGAACTACGAGCAGTACTTC. Encoded protein: CASGFRLAGFGNYEQYF.

The chain links TRBV27 to TRBJ2-5, with TRBD2 matching over 7 bases. The last part of the DNA fits TRBJ2-7 better; the J call may be wrong. The CDR3 consists of 14 residues. In germline, CDR1 is MNHEY, CDR2 SMNVEV (reference sequence). Written as DNA, the CDR3 is TGTGCCAGCAGACCACTAGCGCCCTTAGACGAGCAGTACTTC. Translation: CASRPLAPLDEQYF.

This clone has a handful of counts. The chain uses TRBV11-2 and TRBJ2-5; maybe TRBD2 (6 bases). The CDR3 is made up of 11 amino acids. The V gene's germline CDR1 is SGHAT and CDR2 FQNNGV. Trimming cost V 4 bases and J 14 bases, with 14 bases left between them. CDR3 sequence (DNA): TGTGCCAGCAGCTCCAGGACTACAATTTACTTC. It specifies CASSSRTTIYF.

The gene calls are TRBV7-2 and TRBJ2-2; the match to TRBD2 covers 10 bases. The CDR3 totals 16 residues. Germline CDR1 SGHTA, CDR2 FQGNSA. V shed 5 bases and J 2 bases; nucleotides not matched to a gene: 5. The CDR3 DNA reads TGTGCCAGCAGCGTTACTAGCGGGGCCAACACCGGGGAGCTGTTTTTT. It translates to CASSVTSGANTGELFF.

This clone has a handful of counts. This specimen includes other DNA sequences encoding the same CDR3. The chain links TRBV18 to TRBJ2-2, with 9 positions matching TRBD2. In germline, CDR1 is KGHSH, CDR2 LQKENI. Trimming removed 1 base from V and 4 bases from J; junction bases left unmatched: 1. There are 15 residues in the CDR3. The CDR3 DNA is TGTGCCAGCTCACCACTAGCGGGAGTCACCGGGGAGCTGTTTTTT. It encodes CASSPLAGVTGELFF.

The V gene is TRBV5-1, the J gene TRBJ1-2; D is undetermined. The CDR3 has 14 residues. V was shortened by 0 bases and J by 3 bases, with 9 bases between the two germline ends. Germline V gives CDR1 SGHRS, CDR2 YFSETQ. The CDR3 nucleotides are TGCGCCAGCAGCTTGGGAACGGTTGACTATGGCTACACCTTC. As protein: CASSLGTVDYGYTF.

The rearrangement joins TRBV9 to TRBJ2-1; D not resolved. Between the trimmed V and J ends, which lost 0 bases and 0 bases, there was a span of 7 bases. The CDR3 covers 15 residues. Germline V gene lookup returns CDR1 SGDLS and CDR2 YYNGEE. CDR3 protein: CASSVASSSYNEQFF. The DNA of the CDR3 is TGTGCCAGCAGCGTAGCGTCTAGCTCCTACAATGAGCAGTTCTTC.

The chain uses TRBV5-8 and TRBJ2-7; 12 bases are shared with TRBD2. The CDR3 is 13 amino acids. CDR1 is SGHTS, CDR2 YDEGEE, per germline. V dropped 10 bases and J dropped 2; count of bases not matched to a gene: 4. CDR3 loop: CAGGLAGTYEQYF. CDR3 coding DNA: TGTGCCGGAGGACTAGCGGGGACCTACGAGCAGTACTTC.

The chain has TRBV19 and TRBJ1-5; perhaps TRBD1 as D (6 bases). The ends were cut back, 5 bases at V and 11 bases at J, with 22 bases in the middle. The CDR3 length is 15 residues. Germline-derived CDR1 and CDR2 are LNHDA and SQIVND (reference sequence). CDR3 region: CASSLSGVSTEAQHF. CDR3 bases: TGTGCCAGTAGTCTATCAGGGGTCTCCACCGAGGCCCAGCATTTT.

This chain's CDR3 is CASSLAGGAKNIQYF. CDR3 bases: TGTGCCAGCAGCTTGGCCGGAGGAGCCAAAAACATTCAGTACTTC. The rearrangement links TRBV5-6 to TRBJ2-4; weak D call: TRBD2 (5 bases). The V end lost 0 bases, the J end lost 0 bases, and 7 bases lay between the germline ends. This CDR3 has 15 residues. Germline V gene data show CDR1 as SGHDT and CDR2 as YYEEEE.

This clone has a single count. The gene calls are TRBV6-5 and TRBJ2-7; TRBD1 aligns across 7 bases. V dropped 6 bases and J dropped 7; count of bases not matched to a gene: 12. CDR1 MNHEY and CDR2 SVGAGI come from the germline V gene. The CDR3 is 14 amino acids. CDR3: CASSPGQVVDEQYF. The DNA of the CDR3 is TGTGCCAGCAGCCCCGGACAGGTGGTAGATGAGCAGTACTTC.

This clone has a handful of counts. V and J are TRBV5-1 and TRBJ2-3; 7 nucleotides agree with TRBD1. CDR1 and CDR2 from the germline V gene are SGHRS and YFSETQ. The CDR3 sequence is 15 residues long. The J segment lost 2 bases and the V segment lost 4 bases, leaving 7 bases of the junction unmatched. CDR3: CASSATGATTDTQYF. The CDR3 DNA reads as TGCGCCAGCAGCGCTACAGGGGCCACCACAGATACGCAGTATTTT.

This rearrangement joins TRBV5-8 to TRBJ2-3, with 7 bases that match TRBD1. The CDR3 covers 13 residues. The ends lost 6 bases at V and 1 base at J; junction bases unmatched: 2. The germline V gene encodes CDR1 SGHTS and CDR2 YDEGEE. CDR3 in amino acids: CASNGQGTDTQYF. The CDR3 nucleotides are TGTGCCAGCAATGGACAGGGCACAGATACGCAGTATTTT. The full variable domain, its missing parts supplied by reference TRBV5-8 and TRBJ2-3, is EAGVTQSPTHLIKTRGQQATLRCSPISGHTSVYWYQQALGLGLQFLLWYDEGEERNRGNFPPRFSGRQFPNYSSELNVNALELEDSALYLCASNGQGTDTQYFGPGTRLTVL.

This chain links TRBV11-2 with TRBJ1-1, with a tentative D call TRBD1 (6 bases). Germline V CDR1 and CDR2: SGHAT, FQNNGV. Trimming removed 0 bases at V and 5 bases at J, with 13 bases between. The CDR3 contains 15 residues. The CDR3 spells CASSLDRGWATEAFF. CDR3 coding DNA: TGTGCCAGCAGCTTAGATAGGGGGTGGGCGACTGAAGCTTTCTTT.

This chain uses TRBV9 with TRBJ2-7; 9 bases are shared with TRBD1. The CDR3 has 17 amino acids. CDR1 SGDLS and CDR2 YYNGEE come from the germline V gene. The V gene end was trimmed by 4 bases and the J gene end by 2 bases; junction bases not matched to a gene: 13. The CDR3 bases are TGTGCCAGCAGCCCGCGTGAGTCCGGACAGGGGACCTACGAGCAGTACTTC. Translating gives CASSPRESGQGTYEQYF.

The CDR3 coding sequence is TGCGCCAGCAGCCAAGGGGGGACTAGCGGGAGAAAGGCAGATACGCAGTATTTT. Residues: CASSQGGTSGRKADTQYF. This chain connects TRBV4-1 to TRBJ2-3, with TRBD2 identical over 14 bases. Germline loops: CDR1 MGHRA, CDR2 YSYEKL. The CDR3 has 18 residues. V shed 1 base and J 4 bases; nucleotides not matched to a gene: 7.

This chain joins TRBV12-5 and TRBJ2-3, with 9 nucleotides matching TRBD1. The CDR3 is 15 amino acids. Germline CDR1 and CDR2: LGHNT and FRNRAP. V was clipped by 1 base and J by 4 bases; unmatched bases: 3. CDR3 protein: CASGLDRGRADTQYF. Here the CDR3 DNA reads TGTGCTAGTGGTTTGGACAGGGGGCGGGCAGATACGCAGTATTTT.

V usage is TRBV28 and J usage is TRBJ2-1; 15 bases map to TRBD2. J gave up 5 bases and V 2 bases, and 7 bases lay outside the gene matches. The CDR3 sequence is 18 residues long. Germline assignment: CDR1 MDHEN and CDR2 SYDVKM. CDR3 nucleotides: TGTGCCAGCAGTTTAGGACTAGCGGGAGGGCCTGTCCACAATGAGCAGTTCTTC. Protein: CASSLGLAGGPVHNEQFF.

The chain carries TRBV4-3 and TRBJ2-1; weak D call: TRBD2 (6 bases). The CDR3 runs to 14 residues. V dropped 1 base and J dropped 10 bases, with 14 bases sitting between them. Germline CDR1 reads LGHNA; CDR2 reads YSLEER. The CDR3 loop reads CASSQVPGALEQFF. The CDR3, as DNA: TGCGCCAGCAGCCAAGTCCCGGGAGCTCTCGAGCAGTTCTTC.

V and J are TRBV2 and TRBJ1-5; 8 bases map to TRBD1. The CDR3 is 15 amino acids. Germline lookup yields CDR1 SNHLY and CDR2 FYNNEI. Trimming removed 6 bases from V and 0 bases from J; junction bases left unmatched: 4. For the CDR3, the DNA is TGTGCCAGCAGCGGGGGACAGGTTAGCAATCAGCCCCAGCATTTT. Its translation is CASSGGQVSNQPQHF. Filled out from reference TRBV2 and TRBJ1-5, the complete variable domain reads EPEVTQTPSHQVTQMGQEVILRCVPISNHLYFYWYRQILGQKVEFLVSFYNNEISEKSEIFDDQFSVERPDGSNFTLKIRSTKLEDSAMYFCASSGGQVSNQPQHFGDGTRLSIL.

V usage is TRBV15 and J usage is TRBJ2-7, with 7 bases identical to TRBD1. Germline V lookup: CDR1 LNHNV, CDR2 YYDKDF (reference sequence). V dropped 2 bases and J dropped 0; count of bases not matched to a gene: 7. The CDR3 loop spans 16 amino acids. The CDR3 DNA follows: TGTGCCACCAGCAGACCAGGGACAGCAAGCTCCTACGAGCAGTACTTC. This translates into CATSRPGTASSYEQYF.

The gene calls are TRBV7-9 and TRBJ2-5, with a weak D call TRBD2 (6 bases). The CDR3 has 13 residues. CDR1 is SEHNR and CDR2 is FQNEAQ in the germline V gene (reference sequence). The V and J ends lost 8 bases and 4 bases respectively, with 14 bases between them. The CDR3 loop is CASGGFLGETQYF. The CDR3 region has the DNA TGTGCCAGCGGGGGGTTTTTGGGAGAGACCCAGTACTTC.

The chain has TRBV9 and TRBJ2-7, with TRBD2 matching over 7 bases. The CDR3 sequence is 15 residues long. Germline V gene data show CDR1 as SGDLS and CDR2 as YYNGEE. V shed 0 bases, J shed 4 bases, and the junction held 7 bases outside the gene matches. CDR3 nucleotide sequence: TGTGCCAGCAGCGTAGGGGGAGGGCAGGTGTACGAGCAGTACTTC. Amino acids: CASSVGGGQVYEQYF.

The chain couples TRBV4-2 to TRBJ2-1, with TRBD2 as a possible D gene (5 bases). Trimming removed 0 bases from V and 0 bases from J, with 15 bases in between. The length of the CDR3 is 18 residues. The V gene's germline CDR1 is LGHNA and CDR2 YNFKEQ. Here the CDR3 reads CASSQDSPLAGSYNEQFF. CDR3 DNA sequence: TGTGCCAGCAGCCAAGATAGCCCCCTAGCCGGCTCCTACAATGAGCAGTTCTTC.

The CDR3 here is CASKEQVSSYEQYF. CDR3 nucleotide sequence: TGTGCCAGTAAGGAACAGGTCAGCTCCTACGAGCAGTACTTC. The chain employs TRBV19 and TRBJ2-7; TRBD1 is a possible D gene (5 bases). The CDR3 totals 14 residues. The germline V and J ends were trimmed by 7 bases and 0 bases, with 13 bases remaining between them. Germline assignment: CDR1 LNHDA and CDR2 SQIVND (reference sequence).

The gene calls are TRBV9 and TRBJ2-3, with D possibly matching TRBD2 (6 bases). This CDR3 comprises 15 residues. V was clipped by 1 base and J by 1 base, with 10 bases between them. Germline assignment: CDR1 SGDLS and CDR2 YYNGEE. Here the CDR3 reads CASSVRGGGTDTQYF. DNA for the CDR3: TGTGCCAGCAGCGTACGTGGCGGGGGCACAGATACGCAGTATTTT.

This chain joins TRBV28 and TRBJ2-7; unclear D gene. The CDR3 consists of 12 residues. Germline V gene sequence: CDR1 MDHEN, CDR2 SYDVKM. Trimming shortened V by 4 bases and J by 4 bases, and 8 bases separated the two germline ends. The CDR3 is CASSSTFYEQYF. The DNA of the CDR3 is TGTGCCAGCAGTTCTACGTTTTACGAGCAGTACTTC.